Detailed here is one T cell receptor beta chain. Its antigen is still unknown. The read ends 3 residues shy of where the CDR3 ends; the end is completed using the germline J gene. This entry comes from a study of T cell clonality in common variable immunodeficiency. Study outcomes and limitations: Compared with controls, CVID subjects had fewer shared TCRbeta clones. Compared with healthy controls, CVID subjects showed increased TCRbeta clonality, mostly in about a third.

Sequencing input was equivalent genomic DNA from CVID and controls. This table comes from immunoSEQ multiplex PCR, and its TCRdb copy is limited to in-frame clones, with some not included. The record shows 50,000 or so clones for this sample, with no singletons present. V lost 3 bases, J lost 4 bases, and 9 bases lay in between. The CDR3 sequence is 13 residues long. Germline V CDR1 and CDR2: SEHNR, FQNEAQ (reference sequence). Patients and controls were mostly of Caucasian heritage. The TCR was taken from a person aged 18 to 75 in good health. What was sequenced was peripheral blood mononuclear cells. This sequence joins TRBV7-9 and TRBJ1-1; no reliable D call. The CDR3 reads CASSFQDSTEAFF. The CDR3 DNA, read in part, is TGTGCCAGCAGCTTTCAAGATAGCACTGAA.